This T cell receptor (beta chain) stems from a study of Graves' ophthalmopathy and Graves' hyperthyroidism. Comments on this clonotype: What it recognizes is unknown.

Other autoimmune disease, uncontrolled infection, pregnancy and lactation led to exclusion. Physicians reached a diagnosis by relying on clinical symptoms, serum thyroxine, TRAb, thyroid ultrasound and orbital computed tomography. V lost 5 bases, J lost 7 bases, and 14 bases lay in between. This CDR3 has 13 amino acids. Researchers took RNA transcripts and amplified TCR beta CDR3 regions from them. RT-PCR was first run with HTBI primers, then multiplex PCR in a second round. MiXCR, applied by TCRdb to the multiplex PCR reads, yields one record per CDR3 protein. The table lists 900,000 to 1,200,000 distinct CDR3 sequences, 35% to 40% of them singletons. Overall study findings and caveats: Blood also harbored most expanded thyroid clonotypes above 0.001 frequency. The model's prediction of ophthalmopathy progression had just over 70% sensitivity and around 72% specificity.

The source of this sequence is an adult man with Graves' hyperthyroidism. Sequenced sample: peripheral blood or thyroid tissue (not recorded which). The chain combines TRBV12-3 or TRBV12-4 with TRBJ1-1; a possible D gene is TRBD1 (6 bases). The CDR3 DNA is TGTGCCAGCAGTACCGCAGGGGAGATTGAAGCTTTCTTT. It codes for CASSTAGEIEAFF.